Listed here are 31 T cell receptor beta chains from one sample, sequenced in a study of T cell responses to AZD1222 COVID-19 vaccine. TCRdb's table, derived via immunoSEQ multiplex PCR, lists solely in-frame clones and lacks some. This table holds 20,000 to 25,000 clones, about 85% found once. The input for sequencing was peripheral blood, taken 28 days after the second AZD1222 dose. The receptors here all came from an adult who received the AZD1222 COVID-19 vaccine.

This clone has only a few counts. The chain carries TRBV28 and TRBJ2-3; D uncertain. Trimming removed 3 bases at V and 3 bases at J, with 10 bases between. Germline V CDR1 and CDR2: MDHEN, SYDVKM. There are 14 residues in the CDR3. The CDR3 region has the DNA TGTGCCAGCAGTTTTGTTCTGGGTACAGATACGCAGTATTTT. Protein product: CASSFVLGTDTQYF. Variable domain in full (rest from reference TRBV28 and TRBJ2-3): DVKVTQSSRYLVKRTGEKVFLECVQDMDHENMFWYRQDPGLGLRLIYFSYDVKMKEKGDIPEGYSVSREKKERFSLILESASTNQTSMYLCASSFVLGTDTQYFGPGTRLTVL.

Only a few counts were recorded for this clone. This chain uses TRBV10-3 with TRBJ2-7; 12 nucleotides align to TRBD1. CDR3 length equals 15 residues. J gave up 7 bases and V 6 bases, and 10 bases lay outside the gene matches. The germline CDR1 and CDR2 sequences are ENHRY and SYGVKD. The CDR3 sequence: CAISHRDRGLWEQYF. The CDR3 DNA reads TGTGCCATCAGCCACCGGGACAGGGGGCTCTGGGAGCAGTACTTC.

The V call is TRBV19, the J call TRBJ2-2, with a tentative D call TRBD1 (6 bases). The germline gives CDR1 LNHDA, CDR2 SQIVND (reference sequence). V shed 10 bases and J shed 1 base, with 19 bases lying between them. The CDR3 runs to 16 residues. In DNA form, the CDR3 reads TGTGCCACCGCCCCTTGGGGGCGGCAGAACACCGGGGAGCTGTTTTTT. It translates to CATAPWGRQNTGELFF. Full variable domain (remainder filled in from reference TRBV19 and TRBJ2-2): DGGITQSPKYLFRKEGQNVTLSCEQNLNHDAMYWYRQDPGQGLRLIYYSQIVNDFQKGDIAEGYSVSREKKESFPLTVTSAQKNPTAFYLCATAPWGRQNTGELFFGEGSRLTVL.

This sequence joins TRBV18 and TRBJ1-5; possible D gene TRBD1, 5 bases. The CDR3 covers 14 residues. CDR1 is KGHSH and CDR2 is LQKENI in the germline V gene. V was cut by 2 bases and J by 5 bases, with 10 bases left in between. DNA of the CDR3: TGTGCCAGCTCACCATCAGGGCGGGATCAGCCCCAGCATTTT. Translating gives CASSPSGRDQPQHF.

The rearrangement uses TRBV28 and TRBJ2-7; maybe TRBD1 (6 bases). Germline V CDR1 and CDR2: MDHEN, SYDVKM. Trimming removed 3 bases at V and 3 bases at J, with 9 bases between. The CDR3 spans 13 residues. This chain's CDR3 is CASSFEDSYEQYF. The CDR3 coding sequence is TGTGCCAGCAGTTTTGAGGACAGCTACGAGCAGTACTTC.

Here the CDR3 DNA reads TGTGCCAGCAGCCCGCCCCCCTCTCTAGCCCCGGGGTCCAAAAACATTCAGTACTTC. Protein: CASSPPPSLAPGSKNIQYF. V gene TRBV7-3 combines with J gene TRBJ2-4; a possible D gene is TRBD2 (5 bases). V was shortened by 5 bases and J by 2 bases, with 25 bases between the two germline ends. This CDR3 is 19 amino acids long. Germline V CDR1 and CDR2: SGHTA, FQGTGA.

This clone was seen only once. The V gene is TRBV7-7, the J gene TRBJ1-1; no clear D gene. Germline V gives CDR1 SSHAT, CDR2 FNYEAQ (reference sequence). V lost 4 bases to trimming and J lost 2 bases, with 8 bases between them. The CDR3 length is 13 residues. CDR3 sequence: CASSYRANTEAFF. In DNA, the CDR3 is TGTGCCAGCAGCTACCGGGCCAACACTGAAGCTTTCTTT.

The rearrangement uses TRBV15 and TRBJ1-3, with D maybe TRBD1 (5 bases). CDR3 size: 17 residues. V was cut by 5 bases and J by 1 base, with 18 bases left in between. Germline CDR1 reads LNHNV; CDR2 reads YYDKDF (reference sequence). The DNA for the CDR3 is TGTGCCACCAGCTCAAGGTACGACAGAAGATCTGGAAACACCATATATTTT. It yields the protein CATSSRYDRRSGNTIYF.

The chain is built from TRBV2 and TRBJ2-6; D possibly corresponds to TRBD2 (5 bases). The CDR3 loop spans 15 amino acids. Germline CDR1 is SNHLY and CDR2 is FYNNEI. Trimming cost V 7 bases and J 0 bases, with 10 bases left between them. Here the CDR3 DNA reads TGTGCCAGCAATTACCGGGACTCTGGGGCCAACGTCCTGACTTTC. Translation gives CASNYRDSGANVLTF. The variable domain in full, with the rest retrieved from reference TRBV2 and TRBJ2-6, is EPEVTQTPSHQVTQMGQEVILRCVPISNHLYFYWYRQILGQKVEFLVSFYNNEISEKSEIFDDQFSVERPDGSNFTLKIRSTKLEDSAMYFCASNYRDSGANVLTFGAGSRLTVL.

The chain uses TRBV18 and TRBJ1-1, with D uncertain. Germline V gene lookup returns CDR1 KGHSH and CDR2 LQKENI. V was trimmed by 3 bases and J by 1 base, leaving 9 bases between them. CDR3 length: 14 amino acids. The CDR3 nucleotides are TGTGCCAGCTCACCCCAGGCGGGGAACACTGAAGCTTTCTTT. Its protein is CASSPQAGNTEAFF.

The V gene is TRBV2, the J gene TRBJ1-4, with 7 bases matching TRBD1. The CDR3 sequence is 12 residues long. From germline, CDR1 is SNHLY and CDR2 FYNNEI. The ends lost 6 bases at V and 7 bases at J; junction bases unmatched: 2. This CDR3 is CASRDRVEKLFF. Here the CDR3 DNA reads TGTGCCAGCAGAGACAGGGTTGAAAAACTGTTTTTT. The full variable domain, rest sourced from reference TRBV2 and TRBJ1-4, is EPEVTQTPSHQVTQMGQEVILRCVPISNHLYFYWYRQILGQKVEFLVSFYNNEISEKSEIFDDQFSVERPDGSNFTLKIRSTKLEDSAMYFCASRDRVEKLFFGSGTQLSVL.

This chain links TRBV7-9 with TRBJ1-2; D gene uncertain. CDR1 is SEHNR and CDR2 is FQNEAQ in the germline V gene (reference sequence). V shed 5 bases and J shed 0 bases, with 7 bases lying between them. This CDR3 comprises 13 residues. The CDR3 DNA is TGTGCCAGCAGCCCTCCCGCTAACTATGGCTACACCTTC. Protein sequence: CASSPPANYGYTF.

The rearrangement links TRBV5-1 to TRBJ2-3; 8 bases are shared with TRBD2. CDR3 length: 14 residues. V dropped 5 bases and J dropped 1; count of bases not matched to a gene: 3. The germline gives CDR1 SGHRS, CDR2 YFSETQ. This CDR3 is CASRSGGRTDTQYF. DNA of the CDR3: TGCGCCAGCAGGTCGGGGGGGCGCACAGATACGCAGTATTTT.

V and J are TRBV19 and TRBJ1-5; D may be TRBD1 (6 bases). The CDR3 is 18 amino acids. From germline, CDR1 is LNHDA and CDR2 SQIVND (reference sequence). Deletions cut 6 bases from V and 5 bases from J, with 26 bases between. DNA of the CDR3: TGTGCCAGTAGAGTGGGTTGGGGGCTAGGGGGGAAGGATCAGCCCCAGCATTTT. Protein: CASRVGWGLGGKDQPQHF.

J is TRBJ2-7 and V is TRBV6-5; D is undetermined. The length of the CDR3 is 15 residues. V was pared by 6 bases and J by 2 bases, with 17 bases between. Germline V CDR1 and CDR2: MNHEY, SVGAGI. The CDR3 spells CASSQSVAPTYEQYF. The CDR3 DNA is TGTGCCAGCAGCCAGTCGGTGGCGCCTACCTACGAGCAGTACTTC.

The CDR3 sequence is CASSENGIPGAFF. The CDR3 DNA reads as TGCGCCAGCAGTGAAAATGGGATTCCAGGAGCTTTCTTT. The chain joins TRBV10-1 to TRBJ1-1; D remains unclear. Trimming stripped 3 bases from V and 10 bases from J, with 15 bases between. Germline lookup yields CDR1 WNHNN and CDR2 SYGVQD (reference sequence). The CDR3 is 13 residues long.

The V and J genes are TRBV30 and TRBJ2-1, with TRBD2 matching over 7 bases. Germline-derived CDR1 and CDR2 are GTSNPN and SVGIG (reference sequence). The CDR3 runs to 15 residues. The V segment lost 5 bases and the J segment 7 bases; nucleotides outside the gene matches: 14. CDR3 in DNA: TGTGCCTGGTGGGGCGGCGGGAGCGATAGGAATGAGCAGTTCTTC. Its translation is CAWWGGGSDRNEQFF.

The chain links TRBV10-1 to TRBJ2-3; possibly TRBD2 for D (7 bases). This CDR3 spans 14 amino acids. V was cut by 0 bases and J by 9 bases, with 13 bases left in between. CDR1 and CDR2 (germline): WNHNN, SYGVQD (reference sequence). This CDR3 reads CASSESFRGATQYF. The CDR3 DNA follows: TGCGCCAGCAGTGAGTCCTTTCGGGGGGCAACGCAGTATTTT.

This clone has a single count. This rearrangement joins TRBV30 to TRBJ2-7; 7 bases map to TRBD1. This CDR3 is built from 13 residues. CDR1 GTSNPN and CDR2 SVGIG come from the germline V gene (reference sequence). V trimming: 1 base; J trimming: 3 bases; junction bases outside the gene matches: 3. In DNA, the CDR3 is TGTGCCTGGAGTGGGGGGACAGACTACGAGCAGTACTTC. Amino acid sequence: CAWSGGTDYEQYF. The full variable domain, with the rest looked up from reference TRBV30 and TRBJ2-7, is SQTIHQWPATLVQPVGSPLSLECTVEGTSNPNLYWYRQAAGRGLQLLFYSVGIGQISSEVPQNLSASRPQDRQFILSSKKLLLSDSGFYLCAWSGGTDYEQYFGPGTRLTVT.

The chain couples TRBV7-9 to TRBJ2-2; tentative D call: TRBD1 (5 bases). Germline V gene sequence: CDR1 SEHNR, CDR2 FQNEAQ (reference sequence). Trimming cost V 5 bases and J 6 bases, with 10 bases left between them. The CDR3 sequence is 13 residues long. CDR3 residues: CASSPQGPGELFF. The CDR3 bases are TGTGCCAGCAGCCCTCAGGGCCCCGGGGAGCTGTTTTTT. Full variable domain (rest looked up from reference TRBV7-9 and TRBJ2-2): DTGVSQNPRHKITKRGQNVTFRCDPISEHNRLYWYRQTLGQGPEFLTYFQNEAQLEKSRLLSDRFSAERPKGSFSTLEIQRTEQGDSAMYLCASSPQGPGELFFGEGSRLTVL.

The CDR3 reads CASVPDRATDTQYF. Written as DNA, the CDR3 is TGTGCCAGTGTCCCCGACAGAGCTACAGATACGCAGTATTTT. The V and J genes are TRBV6-5 and TRBJ2-3, with D possibly being TRBD1 (5 bases). The CDR3 sequence is 14 residues long. The germline CDR1 and CDR2 sequences are MNHEY and SVGAGI. V lost 9 bases and J 3 bases, leaving 16 bases between the germline ends.

The chain uses TRBV5-5 and TRBJ1-3; D is undetermined. From germline, CDR1 is SGHKS and CDR2 YYEKEE (reference sequence). V shed 5 bases and J shed 10 bases, with 25 bases lying between them. This CDR3 is 16 amino acids long. The CDR3 nucleotides read TGTGCCAGCAGTCTAACTTGGGCCCGGATAGAAGGGACCATATATTTT. Translating gives CASSLTWARIEGTIYF. Drawing the rest from reference TRBV5-5 and TRBJ1-3, the complete variable domain is DAGVTQSPTHLIKTRGQQVTLRCSPISGHKSVSWYQQVLGQGPQFIFQYYEKEERGRGNFPDRFSARQFPNYSSELNVNALLLGDSALYLCASSLTWARIEGTIYFGEGSWLTVV.

The rearrangement uses TRBV6-4 and TRBJ1-5; D unclear. V was shortened by 2 bases and J by 6 bases, with 14 bases between the two germline ends. This CDR3 is built from 15 residues. Germline V gene sequence: CDR1 MRHNA, CDR2 SNTAGT. The CDR3 sequence: CASSDAPSPSQPQHF. As DNA, the CDR3 is TGTGCCAGCAGTGACGCACCGAGTCCATCTCAGCCCCAGCATTTT.

Note on this clone: Germline is not matched at one junction end, which may reflect a read error. Other DNA sequences in the same sample also yield this CDR3. The chain carries TRBV19 and TRBJ2-7; 9 nucleotides match TRBD2. In germline, CDR1 is LNHDA, CDR2 SQIVND (reference sequence). This CDR3 has 15 residues. CDR3 bases: TGTGCCAGCAGTATAGGTATAGCGGGAGCCTACGAGCAGTACTTC. Amino acids: CASSIGIAGAYEQYF.

This CDR3 reads CASSPWTDNSPLHF. Here the CDR3 DNA reads TGTGCCAGTAGTCCCTGGACAGATAATTCACCCCTCCACTTT. The chain links TRBV19 to TRBJ1-6; D is possibly TRBD1 (6 bases). The ends were cut back, 5 bases at V and 5 bases at J, with 10 bases in the middle. The V gene's germline CDR1 is LNHDA and CDR2 SQIVND (reference sequence). This CDR3 spans 14 amino acids.

This chain uses TRBV6-5 with TRBJ2-5; TRBD2 aligns across 10 bases. Judging by the DNA end, TRBJ2-7 fits better; the J call may be wrong. Germline V gene lookup returns CDR1 MNHEY and CDR2 SVGAGI. This CDR3 is 16 amino acids long. The CDR3 here is CASSYSYGGLAAEQYF. As DNA, the CDR3 is TGTGCCAGCAGTTACTCTTATGGCGGACTAGCGGCCGAGCAGTACTTC.

Written as DNA, the CDR3 is TGTGCCAGTAGGCGGACAGATGCAACTAATGAAAAACTGTTTTTT. It yields the protein CASRRTDATNEKLFF. The chain combines TRBV19 with TRBJ1-4; tentatively, D is TRBD1 (6 bases). The CDR3 contains 15 residues. The germline V gene has CDR1 LNHDA and CDR2 SQIVND (reference sequence). The V gene lost 6 bases and the J gene lost 0 bases, with 11 bases spanning the gap.

The chain employs TRBV28 and TRBJ1-2; a weak D match, TRBD1 (5 bases). Germline CDR1 reads MDHEN; CDR2 reads SYDVKM. There are 13 residues in the CDR3. The germline V and J ends were trimmed by 11 bases and 2 bases, with 15 bases remaining between them. The CDR3: CAARDGNNYGYTF. CDR3 nucleotides: TGTGCCGCCCGGGACGGGAACAACTATGGCTACACCTTC.

The V and J genes are TRBV7-2 and TRBJ1-4; D is unresolved. The V and J ends lost 5 bases and 0 bases respectively, with 13 bases between them. The CDR3 consists of 16 residues. From germline, CDR1 is SGHTA and CDR2 FQGNSA. The CDR3 DNA follows: TGTGCCAGCAGCCCCCGGGTTCAGGCAACTAATGAAAAACTGTTTTTT. This translates into CASSPRVQATNEKLFF.

The rearrangement links TRBV2 to TRBJ1-6, with D perhaps TRBD1 (5 bases). In germline, CDR1 is SNHLY, CDR2 FYNNEI. The CDR3 is 15 amino acids. The V and J ends lost 7 bases and 0 bases respectively, with 10 bases between them. CDR3 in DNA: TGTGCCAGCACACAGGCCAGCTCCTATAATTCACCCCTCCACTTT. It encodes CASTQASSYNSPLHF.

This chain connects TRBV28 to TRBJ2-6; TRBD1 matches at 7 bases. J was trimmed by 0 bases and V by 6 bases; bases with no gene match: 11. CDR3 size: 18 residues. Germline lookup yields CDR1 MDHEN and CDR2 SYDVKM. The CDR3 coding sequence is TGTGCCAGCAGCCGACCCGGGACAGTCCCCTCTGGGGCCAACGTCCTGACTTTC. Its protein product is CASSRPGTVPSGANVLTF.